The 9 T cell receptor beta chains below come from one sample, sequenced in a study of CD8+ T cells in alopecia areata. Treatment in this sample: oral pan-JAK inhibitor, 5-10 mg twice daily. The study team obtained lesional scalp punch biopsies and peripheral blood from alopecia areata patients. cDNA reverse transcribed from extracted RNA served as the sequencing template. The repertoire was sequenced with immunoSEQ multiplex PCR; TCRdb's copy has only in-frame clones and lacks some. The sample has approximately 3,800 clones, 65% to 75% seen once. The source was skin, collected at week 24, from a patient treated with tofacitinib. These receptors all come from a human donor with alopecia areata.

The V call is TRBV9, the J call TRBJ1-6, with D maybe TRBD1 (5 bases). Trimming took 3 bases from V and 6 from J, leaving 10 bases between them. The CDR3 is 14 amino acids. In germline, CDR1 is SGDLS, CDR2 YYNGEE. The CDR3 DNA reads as TGTGCCAGCAGCGGACGGACAAGTAATTCACCCCTCCACTTT. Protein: CASSGRTSNSPLHF.

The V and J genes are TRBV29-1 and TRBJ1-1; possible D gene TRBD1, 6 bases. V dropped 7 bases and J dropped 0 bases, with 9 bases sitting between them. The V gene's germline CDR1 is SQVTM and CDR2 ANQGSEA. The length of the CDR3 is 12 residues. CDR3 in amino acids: CSAGQLNTEAFF. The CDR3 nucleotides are TGCAGCGCCGGACAGTTGAACACTGAAGCTTTCTTT.

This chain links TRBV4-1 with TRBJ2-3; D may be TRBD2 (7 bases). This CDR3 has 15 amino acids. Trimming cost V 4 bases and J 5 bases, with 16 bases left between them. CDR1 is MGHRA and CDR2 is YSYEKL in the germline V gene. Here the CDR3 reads CASSLTGGHKDTQYF. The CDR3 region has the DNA TGCGCCAGCAGCCTAACGGGGGGCCACAAAGATACGCAGTATTTT.

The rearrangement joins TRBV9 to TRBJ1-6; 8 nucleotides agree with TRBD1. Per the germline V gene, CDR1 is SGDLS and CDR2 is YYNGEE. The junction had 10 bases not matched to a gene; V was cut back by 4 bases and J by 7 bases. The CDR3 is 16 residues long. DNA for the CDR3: TGTGCCAGCAGCTCCCCAGGGGGCGAGGGGAATTCACCCCTCCACTTT. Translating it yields CASSSPGGEGNSPLHF. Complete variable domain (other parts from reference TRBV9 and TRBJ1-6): DSGVTQTPKHLITATGQRVTLRCSPRSGDLSVYWYQQSLDQGLQFLIQYYNGEERAKGNILERFSAQQFPDLHSELNLSSLELGDSALYFCASSSPGGEGNSPLHFGNGTRLTVT.

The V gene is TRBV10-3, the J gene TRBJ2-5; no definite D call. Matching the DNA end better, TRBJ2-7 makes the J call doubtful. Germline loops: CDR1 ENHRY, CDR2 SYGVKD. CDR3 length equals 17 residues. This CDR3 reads CAISESVTVGLQSEQYF. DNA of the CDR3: TGTGCCATCAGTGAGTCGGTCACCGTTGGGTTGCAGTCCGAGCAGTACTTC.

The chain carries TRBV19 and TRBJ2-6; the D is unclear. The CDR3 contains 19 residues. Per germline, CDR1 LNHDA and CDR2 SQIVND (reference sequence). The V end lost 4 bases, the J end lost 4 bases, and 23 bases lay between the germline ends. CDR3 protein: CASSSTWQVPLEGANVLTF. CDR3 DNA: TGTGCCAGTAGTAGCACCTGGCAGGTTCCTTTGGAGGGGGCCAACGTCCTGACTTTC.

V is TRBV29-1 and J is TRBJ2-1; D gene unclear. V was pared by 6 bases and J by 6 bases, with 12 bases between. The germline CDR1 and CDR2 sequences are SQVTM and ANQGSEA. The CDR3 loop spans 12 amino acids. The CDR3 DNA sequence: TGCAGCGTACGTCAAGCCTCCAATGAGCAGTTCTTC. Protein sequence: CSVRQASNEQFF.

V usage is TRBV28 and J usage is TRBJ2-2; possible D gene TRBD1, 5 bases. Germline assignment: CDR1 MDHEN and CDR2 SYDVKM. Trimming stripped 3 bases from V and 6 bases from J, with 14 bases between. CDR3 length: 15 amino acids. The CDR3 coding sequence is TGTGCCAGCAGTTTGGTGGGGAAGGGGTCCGGGGAGCTGTTTTTT. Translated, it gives CASSLVGKGSGELFF.

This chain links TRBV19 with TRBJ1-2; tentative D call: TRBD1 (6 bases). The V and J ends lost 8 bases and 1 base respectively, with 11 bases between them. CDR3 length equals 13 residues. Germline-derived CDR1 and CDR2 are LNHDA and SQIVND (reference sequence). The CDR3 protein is CASGRQVNYGYTF. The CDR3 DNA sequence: TGTGCCAGTGGACGACAGGTTAACTATGGCTACACCTTC.